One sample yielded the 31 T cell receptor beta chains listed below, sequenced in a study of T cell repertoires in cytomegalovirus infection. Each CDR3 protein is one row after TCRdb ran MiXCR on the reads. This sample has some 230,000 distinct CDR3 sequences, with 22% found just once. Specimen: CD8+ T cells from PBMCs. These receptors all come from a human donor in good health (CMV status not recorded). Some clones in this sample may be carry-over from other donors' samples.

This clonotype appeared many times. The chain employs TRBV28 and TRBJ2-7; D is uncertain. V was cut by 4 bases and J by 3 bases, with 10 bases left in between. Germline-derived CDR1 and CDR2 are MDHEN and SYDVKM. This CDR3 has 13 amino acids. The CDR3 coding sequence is TGTGCCAGCAGTTCGTGGGGTGACTACGAGCAGTACTTC. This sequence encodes CASSSWGDYEQYF. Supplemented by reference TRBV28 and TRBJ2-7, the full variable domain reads DVKVTQSSRYLVKRTGEKVFLECVQDMDHENMFWYRQDPGLGLRLIYFSYDVKMKEKGDIPEGYSVSREKKERFSLILESASTNQTSMYLCASSSWGDYEQYFGPGTRLTVT.

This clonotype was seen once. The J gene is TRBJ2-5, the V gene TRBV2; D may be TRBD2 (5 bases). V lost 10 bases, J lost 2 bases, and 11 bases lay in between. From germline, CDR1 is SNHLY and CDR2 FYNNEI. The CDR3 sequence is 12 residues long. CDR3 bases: TGTGCCACCCTCGGGATTCAAGAGACCCAGTACTTC. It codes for CATLGIQETQYF.

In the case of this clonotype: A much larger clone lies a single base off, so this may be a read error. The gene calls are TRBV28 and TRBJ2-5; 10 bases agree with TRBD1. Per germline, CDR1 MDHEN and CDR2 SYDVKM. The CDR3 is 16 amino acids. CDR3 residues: CATSLGVRQGAVTQYF. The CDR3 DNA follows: TGTGCCACCAGTTTGGGGGTGAGACAGGGGGCCGTGACCCAGTACTTC. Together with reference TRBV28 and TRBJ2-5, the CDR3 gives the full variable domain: DVKVTQSSRYLVKRTGEKVFLECVQDMDHENMFWYRQDPGLGLRLIYFSYDVKMKEKGDIPEGYSVSREKKERFSLILESASTNQTSMYLCATSLGVRQGAVTQYFGPGTRLLVL.

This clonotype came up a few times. CDR3 DNA sequence: TGTGCCAGCAGCCCGAAAGCCTACGAGCAGTACTTC. Protein: CASSPKAYEQYF. This chain links TRBV12-3 or TRBV12-4 with TRBJ2-7; D is undetermined. Trimming took 6 bases from V and 2 from J, leaving 8 bases between them. The CDR3 covers 12 residues.

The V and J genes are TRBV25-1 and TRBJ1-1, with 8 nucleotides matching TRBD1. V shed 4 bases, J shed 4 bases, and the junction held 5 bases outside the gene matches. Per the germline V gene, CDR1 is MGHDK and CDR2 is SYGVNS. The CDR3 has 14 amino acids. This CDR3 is CASSALGQGTEAFF. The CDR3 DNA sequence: TGTGCCAGCAGTGCCCTAGGACAGGGCACTGAAGCTTTCTTT. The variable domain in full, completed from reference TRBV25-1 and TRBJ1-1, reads EADIYQTPRYLVIGTGKKITLECSQTMGHDKMYWYQQDPGMELHLIHYSYGVNSTEKGDLSSESTVSRIRTEHFPLTLESARPSHTSQYLCASSALGQGTEAFFGQGTRLTVV.

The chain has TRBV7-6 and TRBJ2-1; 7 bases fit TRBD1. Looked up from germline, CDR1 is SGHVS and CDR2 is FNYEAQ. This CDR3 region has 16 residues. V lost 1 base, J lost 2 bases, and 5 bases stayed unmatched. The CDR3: CASSLDSGTAYNEQFF. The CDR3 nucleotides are TGTGCCAGCAGCTTAGATTCCGGGACAGCCTACAATGAGCAGTTCTTC.

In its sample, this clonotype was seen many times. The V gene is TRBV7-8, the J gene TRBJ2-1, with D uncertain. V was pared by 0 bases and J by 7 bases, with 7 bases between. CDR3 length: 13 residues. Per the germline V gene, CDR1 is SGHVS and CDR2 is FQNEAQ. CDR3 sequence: CASSLAWGNEQFF. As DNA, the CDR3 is TGTGCCAGCAGCTTAGCGTGGGGAAATGAGCAGTTCTTC.

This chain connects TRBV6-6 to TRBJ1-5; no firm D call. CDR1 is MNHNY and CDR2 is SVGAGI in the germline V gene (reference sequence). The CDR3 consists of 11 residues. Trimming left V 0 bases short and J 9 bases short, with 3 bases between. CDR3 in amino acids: CASSYSGPQHF. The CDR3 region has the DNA TGTGCCAGCAGTTACTCGGGGCCCCAGCATTTT.

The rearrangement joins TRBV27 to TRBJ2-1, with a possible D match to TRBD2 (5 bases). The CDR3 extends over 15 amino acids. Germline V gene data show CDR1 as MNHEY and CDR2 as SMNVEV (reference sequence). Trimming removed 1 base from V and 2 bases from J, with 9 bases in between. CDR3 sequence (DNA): TGTGCCAGCAGTTTATACGGGGAGACCTACAATGAGCAGTTCTTC. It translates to CASSLYGETYNEQFF.

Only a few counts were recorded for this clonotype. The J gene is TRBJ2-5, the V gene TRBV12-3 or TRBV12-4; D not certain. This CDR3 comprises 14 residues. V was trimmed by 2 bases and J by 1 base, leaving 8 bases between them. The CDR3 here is CASSLFLGQETQYF. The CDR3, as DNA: TGTGCCAGCAGTTTATTCCTTGGCCAAGAGACCCAGTACTTC.

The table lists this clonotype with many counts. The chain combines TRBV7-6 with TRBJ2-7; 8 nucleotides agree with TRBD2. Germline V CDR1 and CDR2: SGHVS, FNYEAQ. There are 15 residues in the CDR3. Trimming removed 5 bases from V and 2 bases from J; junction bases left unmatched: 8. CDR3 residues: CASSPGGTVPYEQYF. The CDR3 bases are TGTGCCAGCAGCCCGGGAGGGACGGTCCCCTACGAGCAGTACTTC.

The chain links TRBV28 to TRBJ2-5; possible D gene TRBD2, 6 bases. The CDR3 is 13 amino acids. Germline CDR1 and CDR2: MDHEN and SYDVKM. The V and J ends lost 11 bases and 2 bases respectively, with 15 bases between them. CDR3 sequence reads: CAADGGFQETQYF. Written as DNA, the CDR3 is TGTGCCGCGGATGGGGGGTTTCAAGAGACCCAGTACTTC.

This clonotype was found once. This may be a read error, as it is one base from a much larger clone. The CDR3 region is CASSQVLDRVSSGANVLTF. The CDR3 region has the DNA TGTGCCAGCAGCCAAGTCCTGGACAGGGTTTCCTCTGGGGCCAACGTCCTGACTTTC. The chain employs TRBV7-4 and TRBJ2-6; 8 nucleotides align to TRBD1. The germline gives CDR1 SGHVT, CDR2 SQSDAQ. J gave up 0 bases and V 5 bases, and 12 bases lay outside the gene matches. The CDR3 length is 19 residues.

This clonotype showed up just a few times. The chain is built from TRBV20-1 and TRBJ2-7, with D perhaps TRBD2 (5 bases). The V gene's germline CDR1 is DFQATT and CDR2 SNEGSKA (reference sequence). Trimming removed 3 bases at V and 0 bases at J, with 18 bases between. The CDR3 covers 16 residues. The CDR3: CSARESFGDLSYEQYF. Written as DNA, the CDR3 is TGCAGTGCTAGGGAATCTTTCGGGGATCTCTCCTACGAGCAGTACTTC.

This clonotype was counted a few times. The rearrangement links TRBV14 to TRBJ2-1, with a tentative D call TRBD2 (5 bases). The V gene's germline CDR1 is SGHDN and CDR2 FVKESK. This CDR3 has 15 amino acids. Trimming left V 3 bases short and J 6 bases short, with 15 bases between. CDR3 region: CASSQFGGGVNEQFF. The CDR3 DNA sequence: TGTGCCAGCAGCCAGTTCGGAGGCGGCGTCAATGAGCAGTTCTTC.

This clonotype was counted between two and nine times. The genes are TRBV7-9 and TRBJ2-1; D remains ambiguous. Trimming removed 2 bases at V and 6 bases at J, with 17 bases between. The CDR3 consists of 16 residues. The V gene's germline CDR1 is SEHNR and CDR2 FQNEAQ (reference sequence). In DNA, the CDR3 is TGTGCCAGCAGCTTACCCGACCGCACATCCCTCAATGAGCAGTTCTTC. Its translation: CASSLPDRTSLNEQFF. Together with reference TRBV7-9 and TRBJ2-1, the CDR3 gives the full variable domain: DTGVSQNPRHKITKRGQNVTFRCDPISEHNRLYWYRQTLGQGPEFLTYFQNEAQLEKSRLLSDRFSAERPKGSFSTLEIQRTEQGDSAMYLCASSLPDRTSLNEQFFGPGTRLTVL.

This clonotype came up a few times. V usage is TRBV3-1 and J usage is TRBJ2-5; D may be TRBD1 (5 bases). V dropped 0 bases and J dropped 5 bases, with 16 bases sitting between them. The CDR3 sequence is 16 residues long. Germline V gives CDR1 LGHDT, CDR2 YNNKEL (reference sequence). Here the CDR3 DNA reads TGTGCCAGCAGCCAAGAAGGTCAGGGATTTTTGGAGACCCAGTACTTC. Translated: CASSQEGQGFLETQYF.

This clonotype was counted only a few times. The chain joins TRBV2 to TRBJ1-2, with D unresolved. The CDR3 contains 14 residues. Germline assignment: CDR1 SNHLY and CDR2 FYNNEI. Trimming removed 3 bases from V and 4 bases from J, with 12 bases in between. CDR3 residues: CASSEATVVYGYTF. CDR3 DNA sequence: TGTGCCAGCAGTGAGGCGACGGTCGTCTATGGCTACACCTTC.

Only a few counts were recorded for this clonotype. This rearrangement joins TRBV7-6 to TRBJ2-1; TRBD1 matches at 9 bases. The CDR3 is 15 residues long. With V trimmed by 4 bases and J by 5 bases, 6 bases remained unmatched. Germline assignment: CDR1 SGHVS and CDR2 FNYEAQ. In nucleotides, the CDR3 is TGTGCCAGCAGCTGGCGACAGGGGGGGAACAATGAGCAGTTCTTC. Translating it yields CASSWRQGGNNEQFF.

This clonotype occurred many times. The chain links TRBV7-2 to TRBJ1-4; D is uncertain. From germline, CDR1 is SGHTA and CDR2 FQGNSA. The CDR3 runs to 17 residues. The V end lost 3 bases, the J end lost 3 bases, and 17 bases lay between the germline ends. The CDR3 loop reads CASSFGPVGFPNEKLFF. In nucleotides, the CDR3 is TGTGCCAGCAGCTTCGGCCCAGTGGGGTTCCCTAATGAAAAACTGTTTTTT. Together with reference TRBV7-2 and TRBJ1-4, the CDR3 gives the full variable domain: GAGVSQSPSNKVTEKGKDVELRCDPISGHTALYWYRQSLGQGLEFLIYFQGNSAPDKSGLPSDRFSAERTGGSVSTLTIQRTQQEDSAVYLCASSFGPVGFPNEKLFFGSGTQLSVL.

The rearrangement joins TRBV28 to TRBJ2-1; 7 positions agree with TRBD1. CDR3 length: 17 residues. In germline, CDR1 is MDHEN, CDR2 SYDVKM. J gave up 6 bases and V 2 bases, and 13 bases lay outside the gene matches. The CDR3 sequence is CASSLPFDREGGNEQFF. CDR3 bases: TGTGCCAGCAGTTTACCCTTCGACAGGGAAGGCGGCAATGAGCAGTTCTTC.

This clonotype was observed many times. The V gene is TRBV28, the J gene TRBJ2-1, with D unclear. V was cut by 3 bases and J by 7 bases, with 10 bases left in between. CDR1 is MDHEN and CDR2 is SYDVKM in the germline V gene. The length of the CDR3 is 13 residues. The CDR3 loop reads CASSLDRGNEQFF. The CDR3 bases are TGTGCCAGCAGTTTGGACCGTGGGAATGAGCAGTTCTTC.

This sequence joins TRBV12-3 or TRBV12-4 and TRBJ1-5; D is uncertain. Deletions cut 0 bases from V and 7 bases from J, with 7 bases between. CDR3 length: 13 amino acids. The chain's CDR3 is CASSLALTQPQHF. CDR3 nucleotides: TGTGCCAGCAGTTTAGCGCTAACCCAGCCCCAGCATTTT.

The CDR3 region is CSAARNEQFF. CDR3 coding DNA: TGCAGTGCTGCACGGAATGAGCAGTTCTTC. The genes are TRBV20-1 and TRBJ2-1; D unclear. CDR3 length: 10 residues. Trimming shortened V by 5 bases and J by 7 bases, and 6 bases separated the two germline ends. The V gene's germline CDR1 is DFQATT and CDR2 SNEGSKA (reference sequence).

The CDR3 reads CSAVPSGLAGVMDTQYF. The CDR3 coding sequence is TGCAGTGCGGTGCCCTCGGGACTAGCGGGGGTAATGGATACGCAGTATTTT. The chain employs TRBV20-1 and TRBJ2-3; 14 nucleotides line up with TRBD2. The CDR3 is 17 amino acids. Germline CDR1 is DFQATT and CDR2 is SNEGSKA (reference sequence). The V gene end was trimmed by 6 bases and the J gene end by 6 bases; junction bases not matched to a gene: 14.

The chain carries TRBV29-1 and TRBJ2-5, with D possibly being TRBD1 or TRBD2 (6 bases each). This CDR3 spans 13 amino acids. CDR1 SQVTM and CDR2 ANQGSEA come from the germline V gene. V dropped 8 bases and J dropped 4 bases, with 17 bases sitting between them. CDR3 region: CSSGLSQGETQYF. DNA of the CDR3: TGCAGCTCGGGACTCTCACAGGGAGAGACCCAGTACTTC.

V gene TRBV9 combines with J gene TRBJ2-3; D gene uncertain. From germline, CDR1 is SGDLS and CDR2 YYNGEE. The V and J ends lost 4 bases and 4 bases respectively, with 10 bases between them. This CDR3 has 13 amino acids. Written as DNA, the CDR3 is TGTGCCAGCAGCCCTCCCCAATCAGATACGCAGTATTTT. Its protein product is CASSPPQSDTQYF.

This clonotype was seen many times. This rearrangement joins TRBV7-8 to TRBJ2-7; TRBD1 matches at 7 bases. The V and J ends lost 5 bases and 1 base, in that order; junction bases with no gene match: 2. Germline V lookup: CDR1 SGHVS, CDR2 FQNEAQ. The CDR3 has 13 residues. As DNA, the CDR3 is TGTGCCAGCAGCCCGGGACAGTCCTACGAGCAGTACTTC. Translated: CASSPGQSYEQYF. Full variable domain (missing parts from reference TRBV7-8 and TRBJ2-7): GAGVSQSPRYKVAKRGQDVALRCDPISGHVSLFWYQQALGQGPEFLTYFQNEAQLDKSGLPSDRFFAERPEGSVSTLKIQRTQQEDSAVYLCASSPGQSYEQYFGPGTRLTVT.

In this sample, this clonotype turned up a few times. DNA for the CDR3: TGTGCCACCAGTGACACCGGGACCGACCCTTCCGGCTACACCTTC. As protein: CATSDTGTDPSGYTF. This chain links TRBV24-1 with TRBJ1-2; the D gene is possibly TRBD1 (5 bases). The CDR3 is made up of 15 amino acids. Per germline, CDR1 KGHDR and CDR2 SFDVKD. Trimming pared 4 bases from V and 8 bases from J, leaving 19 bases between.

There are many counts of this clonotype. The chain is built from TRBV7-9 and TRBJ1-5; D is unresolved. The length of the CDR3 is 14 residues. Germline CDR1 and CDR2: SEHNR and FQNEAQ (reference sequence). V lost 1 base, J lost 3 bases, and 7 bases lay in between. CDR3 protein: CASSLGGDNQPQHF. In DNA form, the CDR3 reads TGTGCCAGCAGCTTAGGTGGGGACAATCAGCCCCAGCATTTT.

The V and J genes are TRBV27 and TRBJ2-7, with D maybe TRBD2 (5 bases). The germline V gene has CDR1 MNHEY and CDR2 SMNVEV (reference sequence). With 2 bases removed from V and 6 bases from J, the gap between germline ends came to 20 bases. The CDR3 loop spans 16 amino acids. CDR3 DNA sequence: TGTGCCAGCAGTTTAGAAGCAGGCCTCGGGGTTCGCGAGCAGTACTTC. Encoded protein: CASSLEAGLGVREQYF.